This T cell receptor beta chain was found in a study of PD-1 blockade in mismatch repair-deficient tumors. Study observations and caveats: Tumor-resident clones, often absent from pretreatment blood, expanded after pembrolizumab and then contracted.

This CDR3 has 15 amino acids. V trimming: 5 bases; J trimming: 5 bases; junction bases outside the gene matches: 9. Germline V CDR1 and CDR2: SGHVS, FNYEAQ. Sequencing was performed with immunoSEQ multiplex PCR; in TCRdb, only in-frame clones are kept and a portion is missing. The sample contains 40,000 to 60,000 clones, 81% of which appear only once. Mismatch repair deficiency was confirmed in all patients, by PCR or immunohistochemistry. With respect to this clone: The target antigen is unknown.

The genes are TRBV7-6 and TRBJ2-1; TRBD2 agrees at 7 bases. The sequence was collected from an adult with mismatch repair-deficient cancer. The sequences come from peripheral blood, collected less than 21 weeks after starting pembrolizumab. CDR3 residues: CASSVRSGPNNEQFF. CDR3 coding DNA: TGTGCCAGCAGCGTCCGTAGCGGGCCAAACAATGAGCAGTTCTTC.